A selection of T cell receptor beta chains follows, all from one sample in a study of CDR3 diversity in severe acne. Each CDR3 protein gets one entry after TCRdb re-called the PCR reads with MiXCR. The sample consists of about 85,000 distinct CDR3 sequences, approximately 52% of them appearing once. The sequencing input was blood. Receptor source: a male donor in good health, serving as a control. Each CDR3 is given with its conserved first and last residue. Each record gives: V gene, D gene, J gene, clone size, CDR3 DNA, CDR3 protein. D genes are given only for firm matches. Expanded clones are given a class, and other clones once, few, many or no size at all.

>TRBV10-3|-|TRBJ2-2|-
TGTGCAAGCCGTGGGGGGCCGAACGCTGGGGAGCTGTTTTTT
CASRGGPNAGELFF
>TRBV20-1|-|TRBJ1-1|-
TGCAGTGCGCCCGATTACAGGGTAGGGAGGAACACTGAAGCTTTCTTT
CSAPDYRVGRNTEAFF
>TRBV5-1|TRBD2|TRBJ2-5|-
TGCGCCAGCAGCCTCGGACTAGCGGAGACCCAGTACTTC
CASSLGLAETQYF
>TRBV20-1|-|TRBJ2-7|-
TGCAGTGCTAGAGATTGGGGGCAGGCCGCCTCCTACGAGCAGTACTTT
CSARDWGQAASYEQYF
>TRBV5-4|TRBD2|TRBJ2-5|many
TGTGCCAGCAGCTTGGCCCCTGCGGGGGGAAAAGAGACCCAGTACTTC
CASSLAPAGGKETQYF
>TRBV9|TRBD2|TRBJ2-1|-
TGTGCCAGCAGCCCAACCGGGGGGGGAGTGAATGAGCAGTTCTTC
CASSPTGGGVNEQFF
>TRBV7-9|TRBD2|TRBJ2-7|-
TGTGCCGGCAGACTAGCGGGAGGCTACGAGCAGTACTTC
CAGRLAGGYEQYF
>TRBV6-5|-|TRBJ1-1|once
TGTGCCAGCAGCCACCACCTCGGGGGGAACTCCTACACTGAAGCTTTCTTT
CASSHHLGGNSYTEAFF
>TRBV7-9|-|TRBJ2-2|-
TGTGCCAGCAGGTCCGGGACAGGGGAGCTGTTTTTT
CASRSGTGELFF
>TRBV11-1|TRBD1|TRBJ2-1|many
TGTGCCAGCACCGTACAGGGGGGTCGGCAGTTCTTC
CASTVQGGRQFF
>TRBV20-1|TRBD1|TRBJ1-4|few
TGCAGTGCTAGACAGGGGGCAACGGAAAAACTGTTTTTT
CSARQGATEKLFF
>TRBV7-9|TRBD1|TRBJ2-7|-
TGTGCCAGCAGCCCCGGGACAGAGTCCTACGAGCAGTACTTC
CASSPGTESYEQYF
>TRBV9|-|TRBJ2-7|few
TGTGCCAGCAGCGTAGAGGGAGAGGGCTACGAGCAGTACTTC
CASSVEGEGYEQYF
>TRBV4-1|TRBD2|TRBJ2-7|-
TGCGCCAGCAGCCAAGAGGGGCGGGAGCCGGCAGGCGAGCAGTACTTC
CASSQEGREPAGEQYF
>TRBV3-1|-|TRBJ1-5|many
TGTGCCAGCAGCCAAATGGATATGCAGCCCCAGCATTTT
CASSQMDMQPQHF
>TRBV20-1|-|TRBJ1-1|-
TGCAGTGCTACTCCGTCGCGGGTGAACACTGAAGCTTTCTTT
CSATPSRVNTEAFF
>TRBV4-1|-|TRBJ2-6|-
TGCGCCAGCAGCCAACGCCTCCAAGCGGGCGGGGCCAACGTCCTGACTTTC
CASSQRLQAGGANVLTF
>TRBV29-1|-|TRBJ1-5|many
TGCAGCGTTGCGTCGGAATATAGCAATCAGCCCCAGCATTTT
CSVASEYSNQPQHF
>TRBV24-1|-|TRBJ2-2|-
TGTGCCACCAGTGATTTCGGGCGGCGGGGCACCGGGGAGCTGTTTTTT
CATSDFGRRGTGELFF
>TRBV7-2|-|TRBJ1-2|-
TGTACCAGCAGCTTTCGATGTGCTCCTTACCATGATGGCTACACCTTC
CTSSFRCAPYHDGYTF
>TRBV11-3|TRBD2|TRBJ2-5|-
TGTGCCAGCAGCTTAAGGAGTAGCGGGAGTTCGGGGGAGACCCAGTACTTC
CASSLRSSGSSGETQYF
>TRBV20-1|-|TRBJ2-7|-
TGCAGTGCTAGAGGGAGAACGTCCTACGATCAGTACTTC
CSARGRTSYDQYF
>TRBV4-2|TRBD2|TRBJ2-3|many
TGTGCCAGCAGCCCCCCCGGTAGCGGGAGTCCTTATACGCAGTATTTT
CASSPPGSGSPYTQYF
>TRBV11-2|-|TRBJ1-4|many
TGTGCCAGCAGCTTCCTCCGGGGGGATAATGAAAAACTGTTTTTT
CASSFLRGDNEKLFF
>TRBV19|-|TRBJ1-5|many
TGTGCCAGTAGTATCGTATTTTCGGACGCCAGCAATCAGCCCCAGCATTTT
CASSIVFSDASNQPQHF
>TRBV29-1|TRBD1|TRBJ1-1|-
TGCAGTGCCCCTGGACAGGCGTTGAACACTGAAGCTTTCTTT
CSAPGQALNTEAFF